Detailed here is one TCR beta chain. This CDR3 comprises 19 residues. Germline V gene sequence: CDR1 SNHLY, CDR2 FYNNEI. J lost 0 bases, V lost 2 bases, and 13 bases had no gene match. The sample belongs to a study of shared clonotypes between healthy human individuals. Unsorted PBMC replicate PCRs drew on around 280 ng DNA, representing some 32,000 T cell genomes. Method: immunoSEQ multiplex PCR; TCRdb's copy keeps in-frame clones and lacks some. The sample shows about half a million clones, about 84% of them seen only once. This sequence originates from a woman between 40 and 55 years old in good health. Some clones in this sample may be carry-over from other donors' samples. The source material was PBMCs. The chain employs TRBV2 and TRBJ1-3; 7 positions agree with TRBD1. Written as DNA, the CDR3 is TGTGCCAGCAGTGAAACGGGCGCAGGGGGAGTAGGCTCTGGAAACACCATATATTTT. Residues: CASSETGAGGVGSGNTIYF.